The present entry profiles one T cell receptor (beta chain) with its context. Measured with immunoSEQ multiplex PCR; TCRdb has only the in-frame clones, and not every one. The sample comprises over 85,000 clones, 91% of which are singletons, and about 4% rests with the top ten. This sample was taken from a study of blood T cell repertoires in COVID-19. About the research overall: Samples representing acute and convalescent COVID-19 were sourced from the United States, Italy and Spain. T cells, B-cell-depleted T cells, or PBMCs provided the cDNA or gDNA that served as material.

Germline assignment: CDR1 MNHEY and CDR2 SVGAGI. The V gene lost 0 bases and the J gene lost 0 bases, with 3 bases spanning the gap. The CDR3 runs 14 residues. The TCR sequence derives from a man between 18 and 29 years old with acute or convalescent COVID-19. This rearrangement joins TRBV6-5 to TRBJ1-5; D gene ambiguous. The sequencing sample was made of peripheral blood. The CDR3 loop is CASSYSNSNQPQHF. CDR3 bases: TGTGCCAGCAGTTACTCTAATAGCAATCAGCCCCAGCATTTT.